The rows below give T cell receptor beta chains drawn from one sample of a study of T cells after yellow fever vaccination. MiXCR, applied by TCRdb to the 5' RACE reads, yields one record per CDR3 protein. Among under 200,000 distinct CDR3 sequences listed, approximately 6.8% were seen once. Material: CD4+ T cells sorted from PBMCs, obtained about 5 days after the first yellow fever vaccination. All receptors come from a man aged 18 to 29 who received the YFV17D yellow fever vaccine. The CDR3 runs from the conserved cysteine through the conserved F or W. D genes are given only for firm matches. Rows may omit the clone size; those that give it use once, few, many or a size class.

V	J	D	size	CDR3	DNA
TRBV5-6	TRBJ2-1	TRBD1	few	CASSSPGQGYNEQFF	TGTGCCAGCAGCTCGCCGGGACAGGGCTACAATGAGCAGTTCTTC
TRBV5-1	TRBJ1-6	.	many	CASSPRAAQEPLHF	TGCGCCAGCAGCCCCAGGGCAGCCCAGGAACCCCTCCACTTT
TRBV7-3	TRBJ2-3	TRBD1	many	CASSFTGGTQYF	TGTGCCAGCAGTTTCACAGGGGGTACGCAGTATTTT
TRBV18	TRBJ1-3	.	many	CASSPLAGTGNTIYF	TGTGCCAGCTCACCACTCGCAGGGACTGGAAACACCATATATTTT
TRBV5-1	TRBJ2-3	.	many	CASSPGGRSTDTQYF	TGCGCCAGCAGCCCGGGGGGCAGGAGCACAGATACGCAGTATTTT
TRBV5-4	TRBJ2-7	.	many	CASSLGATNPGEQYF	TGTGCCAGCAGCCTGGGGGCGACGAATCCCGGCGAGCAGTACTTC
TRBV29-1	TRBJ1-1	.	many	CSVGVQGGTEAFF	TGCAGCGTTGGTGTTCAAGGGGGCACTGAAGCTTTCTTT
TRBV5-1	TRBJ1-1	.	.	CASSLTGQTNTEAFF	TGCGCCAGCAGCTTGACGGGACAAACGAACACTGAAGCTTTCTTT
TRBV11-1	TRBJ2-4	TRBD1	.	CASSFGQGDPIAKNIQYF	TGTGCCAGCAGCTTCGGACAGGGGGACCCAATAGCCAAAAACATTCAGTACTTC
TRBV5-5	TRBJ2-1	TRBD1	many	CASSLADYRGNYNEQFF	TGTGCCAGCAGCTTGGCCGATTACAGGGGGAACTACAATGAGCAGTTCTTC
TRBV18	TRBJ1-4	.	many	CASSPPGTGRNEKLFF	TGTGCCAGCTCACCACCCGGAACAGGGAGAAATGAAAAACTGTTTTTT
TRBV6-6	TRBJ1-1	TRBD1	few	CATHPRGRTEAFF	TGTGCCACCCATCCCAGGGGGCGGACTGAAGCTTTCTTT
TRBV28	TRBJ2-1	.	many	CATYFGWGSSNEQFF	TGTGCCACCTACTTCGGGTGGGGAAGTTCGAATGAGCAGTTCTTC
TRBV4-3	TRBJ2-3	TRBD2	few	CASSQTSGGRDTQYF	TGCGCCAGCAGCCAGACTAGCGGGGGGCGGGATACGCAGTATTTT
TRBV25-1	TRBJ1-4	.	.	CASSDPSLWTDLNEKLFF	TGTGCCAGCAGTGATCCTTCCCTCTGGACTGACTTAAATGAAAAACTGTTTTTT
TRBV6-1	TRBJ1-1	.	few	CASSDWGGLRASEGFF	TGTGCCAGCAGCGATTGGGGGGGACTTCGGGCGTCTGAGGGTTTCTTT
TRBV4-3	TRBJ1-2	.	.	CASSQAARGRGGYTF	TGCGCCAGCAGCCAAGCGGCCCGTGGCCGGGGGGGCTACACCTTC
TRBV4-3	TRBJ2-3	.	many	CASSQVRVFTDTQYF	TGCGCCAGCAGCCAAGTTAGGGTTTTCACAGATACGCAGTATTTT
TRBV5-1	TRBJ2-3	TRBD2	many	CASSPGLVGDTQYF	TGCGCCAGCAGCCCCGGACTAGTCGGAGATACGCAGTATTTT
TRBV19	TRBJ2-1	.	few	CASSISGIDEQFF	TGTGCCAGTAGTATCTCGGGCATCGATGAGCAGTTCTTC
TRBV4-2	TRBJ2-3	.	many	CASSQRRGTDTQYF	TGTGCCAGCAGCCAACGGCGGGGTACAGATACGCAGTATTTT
TRBV28	TRBJ1-6	TRBD1	few	CASRHHLNRGKENSPLHF	TGTGCCAGCAGGCATCACCTCAACAGGGGAAAGGAGAATTCACCCCTCCACTTT
TRBV4-2	TRBJ1-3	.	few	CASSLKGGSSGNTIYF	TGTGCCAGCAGCCTCAAAGGGGGGAGCTCTGGAAACACCATATATTTT
TRBV12-3/TRBV12-4	TRBJ2-5	.	many	CASSLEQTETQYF	TGTGCCAGCAGTTTAGAACAGACGGAGACCCAGTACTTC
TRBV6-1	TRBJ1-2	TRBD1	few	CASSEVPGQGALGYTF	TGTGCCAGCAGTGAAGTACCGGGACAGGGGGCGCTCGGCTACACCTTC
TRBV18	TRBJ2-1	.	few	CASSPPTDNEQFF	TGTGCCAGCTCACCACCGACCGACAATGAGCAGTTCTTC
TRBV19	TRBJ2-1	TRBD1	few	CASSYRGTGDSYNEQFF	TGTGCCAGTAGCTACAGAGGGACAGGGGACTCCTACAATGAGCAGTTCTTC
TRBV5-1	TRBJ2-5	.	many	CASSLMTTPGETQYF	TGCGCCAGCAGTCTGATGACTACCCCAGGAGAGACCCAGTACTTC
TRBV6-1	TRBJ2-4	.	many	CASSTLLDSQNIQYF	TGTGCCAGCAGTACCCTACTAGATTCCCAAAACATTCAGTACTTC
TRBV21-1	TRBJ2-5	.	many	CASSKRGPPGVQETQYF	TGTGCCAGCAGCAAAAGGGGACCTCCTGGGGTACAAGAGACCCAGTACTTC
TRBV5-1	TRBJ2-5	.	many	CASSTSYRDETQYF	TGCGCCAGCAGCACCTCATACAGAGATGAGACCCAGTACTTC
TRBV3-1	TRBJ1-1	.	many	CASSEGGTPNTEAFF	TGTGCCAGCAGCGAGGGGGGGACCCCTAACACTGAAGCTTTCTTT
TRBV12-3/TRBV12-4	TRBJ1-5	TRBD1	.	CASSPGQGVVQPQHF	TGTGCCAGCAGTCCGGGACAGGGGGTTGTGCAGCCCCAGCATTTT
TRBV30	TRBJ1-5	TRBD1	many	CAWKSPDRRDQPQHF	TGTGCCTGGAAATCTCCGGACAGGAGAGATCAGCCCCAGCATTTT
TRBV12-3/TRBV12-4	TRBJ2-5	.	many	CASRGLQETQYF	TGTGCCAGCAGAGGACTTCAAGAGACCCAGTACTTC
TRBV3-1	TRBJ2-1	.	many	CASSLRVRDEQFF	TGTGCCAGCAGCCTTAGGGTGCGGGATGAGCAGTTCTTC
TRBV29-1	TRBJ1-1	.	.	CSAPTDMNTEAFF	TGCAGCGCACCGACGGATATGAACACTGAAGCTTTCTTT
TRBV5-1	TRBJ2-2	TRBD1	many	CASSSLQGADGELFF	TGCGCCAGCAGCTCGCTTCAGGGGGCCGACGGGGAGCTGTTTTTT
TRBV28	TRBJ1-2	TRBD1	.	CASRRFTGADGYTF	TGTGCCAGCAGACGATTTACAGGGGCAGATGGCTACACCTTC
TRBV7-2	TRBJ1-2	TRBD1	many	CASSLSRDSTYTF	TGTGCCAGCAGCTTAAGCCGGGACAGCACCTACACCTTC
TRBV5-1	TRBJ2-5	TRBD2	many	CASSRLAGGLQETQYF	TGCGCCAGCAGCAGACTAGCGGGGGGCCTCCAAGAGACCCAGTACTTC
TRBV7-3	TRBJ2-5	.	.	CASSLGGQPETQYF	TGTGCCAGCAGCTTAGGGGGGCAGCCAGAGACCCAGTACTTC
TRBV10-2	TRBJ2-1	TRBD2	many	CASSDSGGVREQFF	TGCGCCAGCAGTGATAGCGGGGGGGTCCGAGAGCAGTTCTTC
TRBV10-3	TRBJ1-5	.	many	CAIKKDGQHNQPQHF	TGTGCCATCAAAAAGGACGGACAACATAATCAGCCCCAGCATTTT
TRBV3-1	TRBJ2-3	TRBD2	many	CASSHSSGGGDTQYF	TGTGCCAGCAGCCATAGCAGCGGGGGTGGAGATACGCAGTATTTT
TRBV7-3	TRBJ1-5	.	.	CASSNQAEGPQHF	TGTGCCAGCAGCAACCAGGCAGAGGGGCCCCAGCATTTT
TRBV10-3	TRBJ1-5	.	.	CASCSGAGNQPQHF	TGTGCCAGCTGCTCGGGGGCGGGGAATCAGCCCCAGCATTTT
TRBV5-4	TRBJ2-3	TRBD2	.	CASSRTSGETDTQYF	TGTGCCAGCAGCCGGACTAGCGGGGAGACAGATACGCAGTATTTT
TRBV20-1	TRBJ2-3	.	few	CSAPGVSGMGAQYF	TGCAGTGCCCCGGGAGTATCGGGGATGGGCGCGCAGTATTTT
TRBV29-1	TRBJ2-1	.	many	CSVRTSLSSYNEQFF	TGCAGCGTCCGGACTTCTCTCAGCTCCTACAATGAGCAGTTCTTC
TRBV12-3/TRBV12-4	TRBJ2-3	TRBD2	.	CTSSSTSGGGTDTQYF	TGTACCAGCAGTTCCACTAGCGGGGGGGGCACAGATACGCAGTATTTT
TRBV12-3/TRBV12-4	TRBJ1-1	TRBD1	many	CASRRDRGLAFF	TGTGCCAGCAGACGTGACAGGGGCCTAGCTTTCTTT
TRBV2	TRBJ2-5	.	many	CASRIGRIQETQYF	TGTGCCAGCCGGATAGGGCGAATCCAAGAGACCCAGTACTTC
TRBV5-4	TRBJ2-3	TRBD2	many	CASSSSSGGFSTDTQYF	TGTGCCAGCAGCTCATCTAGCGGGGGTTTTAGCACAGATACGCAGTATTTT